This entry lists 8 T cell receptor beta chains sequenced from one sample in a study of blood T cells in healthy people across ages. Primers used in a second PCR of about 6 to 11 cycles were a sample-barcoded 5' primer and a J-beta primer mix. Using its own MiXCR run on the 5' RACE reads, TCRdb lists one record per CDR3 protein. The sample includes about 800,000 distinct CDR3 sequences, around 25% seen only once; the top ten take approximately 3.7%. These data also featured in a second study, about T cells of mothers and their children.

The specimen was blood. The receptors derive from a boy between 10 and 17 years old in good health.

The chain has TRBV7-8 and TRBJ1-4; D gene ambiguous. Per germline, CDR1 SGHVS and CDR2 FQNEAQ. Between the trimmed V and J ends, which lost 5 bases and 8 bases, there was a span of 18 bases. CDR3 length equals 15 residues. The CDR3 coding sequence is TGTGCCAGCAGCCCCAGCCCCGGGGTAGGGGAAAAACTGTTTTTT. Its translation: CASSPSPGVGEKLFF.

This chain links TRBV3-1 with TRBJ2-1; D gene uncertain. Germline CDR1 reads LGHDT; CDR2 reads YNNKEL (reference sequence). CDR3 length equals 17 residues. Trimming stripped 3 bases from V and 0 bases from J, with 15 bases between. DNA of the CDR3: TGTGCCAGCAGCCAGATGGTCCAGAGCCACTCCTACAATGAGCAGTTCTTC. Translation: CASSQMVQSHSYNEQFF.

The table lists this clonotype with a few counts. This chain connects TRBV25-1 to TRBJ2-5; 10 bases fit TRBD1. The trim removed 10 bases at V and 11 bases at J, leaving 16 bases unmatched. CDR1 and CDR2 from the germline V gene are MGHDK and SYGVNS. CDR3 length: 14 amino acids. CDR3 residues: CATQTGTGVWEQYF. The CDR3 bases are TGTGCCACGCAGACCGGGACAGGGGTGTGGGAGCAGTACTTC. Complete variable domain (other parts from reference TRBV25-1 and TRBJ2-5): EADIYQTPRYLVIGTGKKITLECSQTMGHDKMYWYQQDPGMELHLIHYSYGVNSTEKGDLSSESTVSRIRTEHFPLTLESARPSHTSQYLCATQTGTGVWEQYFGPGTRLLVL.

This clonotype was found a few times. One end of the junction varies from germline; a read error may be responsible. The V and J genes are TRBV7-9 and TRBJ1-3, with a weak D call TRBD1 (6 bases). This CDR3 is built from 17 residues. CDR1 SEHNR and CDR2 FQNEAQ come from the germline V gene (reference sequence). Here the CDR3 reads CAGSTPRQALSGNTIYF. CDR3 coding DNA: TGTGCCGGCAGCACACCCAGACAGGCCCTCTCTGGAAACACCATATATTTT.

CDR3 sequence reads: CSVGGHVNSYEQYF. The CDR3 DNA follows: TGCAGCGTTGGGGGGCACGTGAACTCCTACGAGCAGTACTTC. The chain combines TRBV29-1 with TRBJ2-5; possibly TRBD1 for D (6 bases). The J call may be in error: the DNA end matches TRBJ2-7 better. Germline values: CDR1 SQVTM, CDR2 ANQGSEA. CDR3 length: 14 amino acids.

J is TRBJ2-5 and V is TRBV6-6, with D hard to call. CDR1 MNHNY and CDR2 SVGAGI come from the germline V gene (reference sequence). This CDR3 comprises 15 residues. V was pared by 5 bases and J by 3 bases, with 16 bases between. In DNA form, the CDR3 reads TGTGCCAGCAGTACCCACCGCTCTCCCGAAGAGACCCAGTACTTC. Translated, it gives CASSTHRSPEETQYF.

The rearrangement joins TRBV20-1 to TRBJ2-5, with 9 nucleotides matching TRBD2. This CDR3 is built from 14 residues. Germline V lookup: CDR1 DFQATT, CDR2 SNEGSKA (reference sequence). Trimming at V came to 5 bases and at J to 5 bases, leaving 9 bases not matched to a gene. CDR3 residues: CSAASGVRWETQYF. The CDR3 region has the DNA TGCAGTGCTGCTAGCGGGGTCCGGTGGGAGACCCAGTACTTC.

This clonotype has a handful of counts. The V call is TRBV20-1, the J call TRBJ1-3, with 7 positions matching TRBD1. CDR1 and CDR2 (germline): DFQATT, SNEGSKA (reference sequence). V was pared by 3 bases and J by 3 bases, with 2 bases of the junction left unmatched. This CDR3 contains 13 residues. CDR3 residues: CSASTGVGNTIYF. The CDR3 bases are TGCAGTGCTAGTACAGGGGTTGGAAACACCATATATTTT.